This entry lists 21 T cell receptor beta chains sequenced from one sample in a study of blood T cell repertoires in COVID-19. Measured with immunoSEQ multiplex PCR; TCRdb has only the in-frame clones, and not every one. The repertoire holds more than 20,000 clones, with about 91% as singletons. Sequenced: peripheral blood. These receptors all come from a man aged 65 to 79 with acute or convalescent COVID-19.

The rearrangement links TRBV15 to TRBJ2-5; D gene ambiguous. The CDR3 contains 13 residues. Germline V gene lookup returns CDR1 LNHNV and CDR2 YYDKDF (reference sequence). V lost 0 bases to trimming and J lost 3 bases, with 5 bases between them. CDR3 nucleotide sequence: TGTGCCACCAGCAGAGACATAGAAGAGACCCAGTACTTC. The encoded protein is CATSRDIEETQYF.

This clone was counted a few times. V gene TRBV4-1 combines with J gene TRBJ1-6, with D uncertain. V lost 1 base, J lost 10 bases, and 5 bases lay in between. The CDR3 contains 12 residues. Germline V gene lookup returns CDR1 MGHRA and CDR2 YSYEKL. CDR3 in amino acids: CASSQGASPLHF. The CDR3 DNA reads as TGCGCCAGCAGCCAAGGAGCGTCACCCCTCCACTTT.

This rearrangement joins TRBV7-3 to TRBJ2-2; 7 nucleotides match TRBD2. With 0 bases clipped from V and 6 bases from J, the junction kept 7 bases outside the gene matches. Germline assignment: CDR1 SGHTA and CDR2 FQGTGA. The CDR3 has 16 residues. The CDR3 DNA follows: TGTGCCAGCAGCTTAACGCCCCAGGGAGGGGCCGGGGAGCTGTTTTTT. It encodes CASSLTPQGGAGELFF.

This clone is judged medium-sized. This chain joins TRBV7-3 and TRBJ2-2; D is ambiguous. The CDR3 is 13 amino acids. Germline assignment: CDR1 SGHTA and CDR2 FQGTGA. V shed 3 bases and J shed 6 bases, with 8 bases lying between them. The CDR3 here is CASSFNGAGELFF. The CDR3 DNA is TGTGCCAGCAGCTTTAACGGAGCCGGGGAGCTGTTTTTT.

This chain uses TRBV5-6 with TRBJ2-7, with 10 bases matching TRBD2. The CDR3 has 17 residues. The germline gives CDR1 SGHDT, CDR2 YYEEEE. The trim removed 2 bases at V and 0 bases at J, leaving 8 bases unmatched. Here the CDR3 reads CASSLKRLAGLSYEQYF. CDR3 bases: TGTGCCAGCAGCTTAAAAAGACTAGCGGGCCTCTCCTACGAGCAGTACTTC.

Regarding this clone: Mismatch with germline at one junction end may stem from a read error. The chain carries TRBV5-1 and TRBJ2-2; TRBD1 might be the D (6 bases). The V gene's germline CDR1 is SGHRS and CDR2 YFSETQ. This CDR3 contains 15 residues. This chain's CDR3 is CASSLSRGNAGELFF. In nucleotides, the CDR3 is TGCGCCAGCAGCTTGTCTAGGGGGAACGCCGGGGAGCTGTTTTTT.

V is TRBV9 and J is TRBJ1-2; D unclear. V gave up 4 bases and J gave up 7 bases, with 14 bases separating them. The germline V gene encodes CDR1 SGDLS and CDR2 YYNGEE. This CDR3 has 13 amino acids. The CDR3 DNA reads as TGTGCCAGCAGCCCACCAAGCATTCCTGGCTACACCTTC. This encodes CASSPPSIPGYTF.

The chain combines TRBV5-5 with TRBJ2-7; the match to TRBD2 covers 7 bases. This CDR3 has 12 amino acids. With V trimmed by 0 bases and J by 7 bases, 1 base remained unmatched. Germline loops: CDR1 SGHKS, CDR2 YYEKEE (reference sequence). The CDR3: CASSLVGGEQYF. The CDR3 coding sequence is TGTGCCAGCAGCTTGGTGGGGGGGGAGCAGTACTTC.

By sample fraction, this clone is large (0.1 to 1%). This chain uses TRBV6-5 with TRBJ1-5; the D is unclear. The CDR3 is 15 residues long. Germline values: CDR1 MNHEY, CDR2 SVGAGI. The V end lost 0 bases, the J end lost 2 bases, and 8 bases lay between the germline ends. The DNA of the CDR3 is TGTGCCAGCAGTTACTCCGGGTTCGGCAATCAGCCCCAGCATTTT. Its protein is CASSYSGFGNQPQHF.

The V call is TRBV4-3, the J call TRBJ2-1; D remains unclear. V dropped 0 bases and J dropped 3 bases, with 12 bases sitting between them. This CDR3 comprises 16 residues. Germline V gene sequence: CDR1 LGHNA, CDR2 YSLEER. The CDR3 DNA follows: TGCGCCAGCAGCCAAGATCTAGGCATGGACTACAATGAGCAGTTCTTC. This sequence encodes CASSQDLGMDYNEQFF.

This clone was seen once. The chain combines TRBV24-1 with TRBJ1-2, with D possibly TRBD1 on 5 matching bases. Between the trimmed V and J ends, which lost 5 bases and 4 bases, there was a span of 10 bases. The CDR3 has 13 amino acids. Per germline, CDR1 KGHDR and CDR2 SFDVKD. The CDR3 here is CATSAGLGYGYTF. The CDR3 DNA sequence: TGTGCCACCAGTGCAGGGCTTGGCTATGGCTACACCTTC.

The CDR3: CASSPQTGDTEAFF. The CDR3 coding sequence is TGTGCCAGCTCACCCCAGACAGGGGACACTGAAGCTTTCTTT. The rearrangement uses TRBV18 and TRBJ1-1; TRBD1 agrees at 8 bases. The CDR3 contains 14 residues. V was pared by 3 bases and J by 3 bases, with 3 bases of the junction left unmatched. Germline CDR1 and CDR2: KGHSH and LQKENI.

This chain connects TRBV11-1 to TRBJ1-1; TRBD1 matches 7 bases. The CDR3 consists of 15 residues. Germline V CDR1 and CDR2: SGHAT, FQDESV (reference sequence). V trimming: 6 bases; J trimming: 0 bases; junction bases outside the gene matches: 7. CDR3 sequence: CASRPTTGLNTEAFF. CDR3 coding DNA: TGTGCCAGCAGACCAACGACAGGGTTGAACACTGAAGCTTTCTTT.

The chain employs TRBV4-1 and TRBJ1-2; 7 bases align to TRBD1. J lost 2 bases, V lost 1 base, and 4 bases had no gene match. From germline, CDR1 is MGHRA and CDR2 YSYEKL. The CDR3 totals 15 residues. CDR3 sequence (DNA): TGCGCCAGCAGCCAAGGGATCAGGGGGAACTATGGCTACACCTTC. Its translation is CASSQGIRGNYGYTF.

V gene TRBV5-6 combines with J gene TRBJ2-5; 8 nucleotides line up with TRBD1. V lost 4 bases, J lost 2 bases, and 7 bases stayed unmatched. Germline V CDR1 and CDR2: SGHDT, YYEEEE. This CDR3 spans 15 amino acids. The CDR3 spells CASSGTGQGQETQYF. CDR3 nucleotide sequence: TGTGCCAGCAGCGGAACCGGACAGGGACAAGAGACCCAGTACTTC.

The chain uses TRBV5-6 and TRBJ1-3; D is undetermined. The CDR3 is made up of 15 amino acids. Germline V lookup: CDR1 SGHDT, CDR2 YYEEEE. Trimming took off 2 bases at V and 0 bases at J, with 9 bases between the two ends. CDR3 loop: CASSLTAGSGNTIYF. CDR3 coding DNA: TGTGCCAGCAGCTTAACAGCCGGCTCTGGAAACACCATATATTTT.

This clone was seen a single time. The CDR3 DNA sequence: TGTGCCAGCAGCCAAGCTTCCAGATCCTCACCCCTCCACTTT. Its protein is CASSQASRSSPLHF. V gene TRBV14 combines with J gene TRBJ1-6; D call uncertain. V was trimmed by 1 base and J by 10 bases, leaving 11 bases between them. The CDR3 is 14 residues long. Germline assignment: CDR1 SGHDN and CDR2 FVKESK.

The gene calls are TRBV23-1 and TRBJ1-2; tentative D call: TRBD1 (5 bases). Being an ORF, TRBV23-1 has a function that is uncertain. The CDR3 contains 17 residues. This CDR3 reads CPPRRRGVGGYNYGYTF. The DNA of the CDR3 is TGCCCCCCCCGTCGCCGAGGGGTGGGAGGGTATAACTATGGCTACACCTTC.

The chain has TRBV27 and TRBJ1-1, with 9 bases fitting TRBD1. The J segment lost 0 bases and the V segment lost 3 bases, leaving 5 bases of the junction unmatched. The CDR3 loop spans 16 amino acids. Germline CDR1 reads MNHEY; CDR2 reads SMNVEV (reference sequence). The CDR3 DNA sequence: TGTGCCAGCAGTTTGTCCGGACAGGGGATGAACACTGAAGCTTTCTTT. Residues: CASSLSGQGMNTEAFF.

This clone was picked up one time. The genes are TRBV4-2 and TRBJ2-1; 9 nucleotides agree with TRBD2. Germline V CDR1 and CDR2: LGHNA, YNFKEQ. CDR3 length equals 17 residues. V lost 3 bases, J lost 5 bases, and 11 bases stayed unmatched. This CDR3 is CASSHTPSGAGNNEQFF. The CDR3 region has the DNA TGTGCCAGCAGCCACACCCCTAGCGGGGCGGGAAACAATGAGCAGTTCTTC.

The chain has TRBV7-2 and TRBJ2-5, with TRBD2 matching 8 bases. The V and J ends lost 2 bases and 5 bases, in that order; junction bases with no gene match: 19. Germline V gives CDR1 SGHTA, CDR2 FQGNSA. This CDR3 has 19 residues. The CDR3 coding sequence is TGTGCCAGCAGCTTAAGTTTAAACGAGCTGAGCGGGAGTAGGGAGACCCAGTACTTC. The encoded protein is CASSLSLNELSGSRETQYF. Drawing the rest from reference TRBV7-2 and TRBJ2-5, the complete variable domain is GAGVSQSPSNKVTEKGKDVELRCDPISGHTALYWYRQSLGQGLEFLIYFQGNSAPDKSGLPSDRFSAERTGGSVSTLTIQRTQQEDSAVYLCASSLSLNELSGSRETQYFGPGTRLLVL.